The 15 T cell receptor beta chains below come from one sample, sequenced in a study of T cell changes during pregnancy in multiple sclerosis. Clones were read by immunoSEQ multiplex PCR, and TCRdb kept only the in-frame ones, dropping some. Here the sample spans about 31,000 clones, just over 90% being singletons. The sequencing here drew on CD4+ T cells from peripheral blood mononuclear cells, taken in the second trimester of pregnancy. These receptors came from a female donor with multiple sclerosis, enrolled in a pregnancy study.

The DNA of the CDR3 is TGTGCCAGCAGTCAACAGGGGGCGTACACTGAAGCTTTCTTT. Protein product: CASSQQGAYTEAFF. This chain connects TRBV6-6 to TRBJ1-1; 9 bases line up with TRBD1. With V trimmed by 5 bases and J by 3 bases, 4 bases remained unmatched. The CDR3 sequence is 14 residues long. The germline gives CDR1 MNHNY, CDR2 SVGAGI (reference sequence).

This clone occurred once. The chain recombines TRBV27 with TRBJ1-1; D may be TRBD1 (5 bases). V was pared by 2 bases and J by 2 bases, with 12 bases between. This CDR3 contains 15 residues. CDR1 and CDR2 (germline): MNHEY, SMNVEV (reference sequence). CDR3 region: CASSLISGGNTEAFF. The CDR3 DNA follows: TGTGCCAGCAGTTTAATCTCGGGGGGAAACACTGAAGCTTTCTTT.

This chain connects TRBV7-9 to TRBJ2-2; D gene uncertain. Looked up from germline, CDR1 is SEHNR and CDR2 is FQNEAQ (reference sequence). The CDR3 spans 15 residues. The germline V and J ends were trimmed by 7 bases and 4 bases, with 16 bases remaining between them. The CDR3 spells CASNAEVVFTGELFF. CDR3 DNA: TGTGCCAGCAACGCCGAGGTGGTTTTCACCGGGGAGCTGTTTTTT.

The chain combines TRBV7-3 with TRBJ2-2; D perhaps matches TRBD2 (6 bases). The V and J ends lost 2 bases and 5 bases respectively, with 9 bases between them. CDR1 and CDR2 (germline): SGHTA, FQGTGA. The CDR3 has 14 amino acids. This CDR3 is CASSLGGATGELFF. The CDR3 DNA follows: TGTGCCAGCAGCTTAGGCGGGGCTACCGGGGAGCTGTTTTTT.

This chain links TRBV30 with TRBJ2-6, with 8 bases fitting TRBD2. Trimming cost V 8 bases and J 0 bases; bases outside gene matches: 12. This CDR3 is 17 amino acids long. CDR1 and CDR2 (germline): GTSNPN, SVGIG (reference sequence). CDR3 DNA: TGTGCCACGCCTCTCGCGGGGGGTTACTCTGGGGCCAACGTCCTGACTTTC. It is translated as CATPLAGGYSGANVLTF.

CDR3 sequence reads: CASSFDGQGNNSPLHF. In DNA, the CDR3 is TGCGCCAGCAGCTTTGACGGACAGGGAAATAATTCACCCCTCCACTTT. V usage is TRBV5-1 and J usage is TRBJ1-6, with TRBD1 identical over 8 bases. V shed 2 bases and J 5 bases; nucleotides not matched to a gene: 6. This CDR3 has 16 amino acids. Germline lookup yields CDR1 SGHRS and CDR2 YFSETQ.

V is TRBV5-5 and J is TRBJ2-3, with 9 nucleotides matching TRBD1. The CDR3 extends over 15 amino acids. Germline V gene sequence: CDR1 SGHKS, CDR2 YYEKEE (reference sequence). After removal of 6 bases from V and 6 bases from J, the junction contained 11 bases not matched to a gene. The CDR3 sequence is CASTARGDRVDTQYF. The CDR3, as DNA: TGTGCCAGCACAGCGCGAGGGGACAGGGTGGATACGCAGTATTTT.

The CDR3 protein is CASSESGTSGMNTGELFF. The CDR3 region has the DNA TGTGCCAGCAGTGAATCCGGGACTAGCGGTATGAACACCGGGGAGCTGTTTTTT. The chain couples TRBV25-1 to TRBJ2-2; TRBD2 agrees at 11 bases. Germline V gives CDR1 MGHDK, CDR2 SYGVNS. Trimming cost V 1 base and J 1 base; bases outside gene matches: 5. The CDR3 is 18 amino acids.

J is TRBJ2-6 and V is TRBV28; D perhaps matches TRBD1 (5 bases). V gave up 5 bases and J gave up 0 bases, with 8 bases separating them. This CDR3 spans 15 amino acids. CDR1 MDHEN and CDR2 SYDVKM come from the germline V gene. CDR3: CASSPTDSGANVLTF. The CDR3, as DNA: TGTGCCAGCAGTCCGACAGACTCTGGGGCCAACGTCCTGACTTTC.

The J gene is TRBJ2-1, the V gene TRBV19; 11 nucleotides line up with TRBD1. The V gene's germline CDR1 is LNHDA and CDR2 SQIVND (reference sequence). V shed 3 bases, J shed 8 bases, and the junction held 9 bases outside the gene matches. The CDR3 is made up of 16 amino acids. The CDR3 DNA is TGTGCCAGTAGTATCTACGGGACAGGGGGGCGAGATGAGCAGTTCTTC. Its protein product is CASSIYGTGGRDEQFF.

This chain joins TRBV4-1 and TRBJ1-3; tentatively, D is TRBD1 (5 bases). Trimming shortened V by 1 base and J by 4 bases, and 8 bases separated the two germline ends. Germline V gene sequence: CDR1 MGHRA, CDR2 YSYEKL. The CDR3 is 14 residues long. CDR3 in DNA: TGCGCCAGCAGCCAAGGGGGGGACGGAAACACCATATATTTT. Protein sequence: CASSQGGDGNTIYF.

The chain is built from TRBV5-1 and TRBJ2-1, with 7 positions matching TRBD2. V was pared by 0 bases and J by 7 bases, with 4 bases of the junction left unmatched. Per germline, CDR1 SGHRS and CDR2 YFSETQ. The CDR3 totals 14 residues. The CDR3 protein is CASSLGTRANEQFF. The CDR3 region has the DNA TGCGCCAGCAGCTTGGGGACTAGGGCGAATGAGCAGTTCTTC.

The rearrangement joins TRBV2 to TRBJ1-4, with TRBD1 matching 8 bases. V trimming: 6 bases; J trimming: 4 bases; junction bases outside the gene matches: 7. From germline, CDR1 is SNHLY and CDR2 FYNNEI. The CDR3 has 15 residues. The CDR3 spells CASSRDRGYNEKLFF. CDR3 DNA sequence: TGTGCCAGCAGCCGCGACAGGGGCTATAATGAAAAACTGTTTTTT.

J is TRBJ2-5 and V is TRBV30; 8 nucleotides match TRBD2. Germline V gives CDR1 GTSNPN, CDR2 SVGIG (reference sequence). The CDR3 contains 16 residues. Trimming took 0 bases from V and 2 from J; bases not matched to a gene: 8. The CDR3 protein is CAWSVRGGIGQETQYF. The CDR3 nucleotides read TGTGCCTGGAGTGTTCGGGGGGGGATTGGGCAAGAGACCCAGTACTTC.

The chain uses TRBV11-2 and TRBJ1-4; D perhaps matches TRBD1 (6 bases). V lost 5 bases to trimming and J lost 0 bases, with 16 bases between them. CDR1 and CDR2 from the germline V gene are SGHAT and FQNNGV. The CDR3 totals 17 residues. CDR3 nucleotides: TGTGCCAGCAGCCCAGGACAGTTCATTTCAACTAATGAAAAACTGTTTTTT. Its translation is CASSPGQFISTNEKLFF.